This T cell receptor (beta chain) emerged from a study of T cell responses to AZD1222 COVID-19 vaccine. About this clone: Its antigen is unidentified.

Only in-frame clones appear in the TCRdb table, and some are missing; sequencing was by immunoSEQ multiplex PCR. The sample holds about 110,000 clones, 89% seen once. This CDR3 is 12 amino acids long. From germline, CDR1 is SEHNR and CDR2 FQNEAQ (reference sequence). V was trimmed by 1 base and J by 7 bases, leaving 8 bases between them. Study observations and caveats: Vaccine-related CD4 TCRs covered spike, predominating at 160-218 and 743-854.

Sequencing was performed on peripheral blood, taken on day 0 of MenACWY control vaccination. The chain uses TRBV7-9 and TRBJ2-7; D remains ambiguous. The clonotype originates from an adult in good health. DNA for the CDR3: TGTGCCAGCAGCTTAGTTCTACAGGAGCAGTACTTC. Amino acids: CASSLVLQEQYF.